This entry concerns a single T cell receptor beta chain. Its specificity is unknown. These data are taken from a study of blood T cells in healthy people across ages. Study results and caveats: Diversity was higher, and naive CD4+ cells more numerous, in long-lived donors than in aged donors.

The total RNA that was extracted per sample amounted to at least 6 micrograms. A second about 6 to 12 cycle PCR used barcoded and J-beta primers. Paired-end reads containing CDR3 totaled no fewer than 2.5 million for each sample. TCRdb reprocessed the 5' RACE reads via MiXCR and lists one record per CDR3 protein. The data contain about 1.7 million distinct CDR3 sequences, approximately 28% of them singletons. The CDR3 length is 16 residues. Trimming removed 3 bases at V and 1 base at J, with 15 bases between. From germline, CDR1 is ENHRY and CDR2 SYGVKD. The receptor was isolated from a woman aged 25 to 39 in good health. Specimen: blood. This rearrangement joins TRBV10-3 to TRBJ2-5, with a tentative D call TRBD2 (7 bases). The CDR3 coding sequence is TGTGCCATCAGTGACGGTGGGCGGGGGCTCCAAGAGACCCAGTACTTC. Translated: CAISDGGRGLQETQYF.